Below are 15 T cell receptor beta chains sequenced from a single sample in a study of cytomegalovirus exposure and HLA in healthy donors. PCR amplification relied on 60 Vbeta primers (plus 13 Jbeta primers). Sequenced by immunoSEQ multiplex PCR; TCRdb stores in-frame clones only, minus some. This table has around 160,000 clones, over 65% appearing once. The sequenced material came from PBMCs. The source of these receptors is a woman aged 40 to 50 in good health and CMV-seropositive.

This sequence joins TRBV27 and TRBJ1-3; 7 nucleotides match TRBD1. The CDR3 contains 14 residues. The ends lost 6 bases at V and 0 bases at J; junction bases unmatched: 2. Germline V CDR1 and CDR2: MNHEY, SMNVEV (reference sequence). CDR3 coding DNA: TGTGCCAGCAGGACAGGGCCCTCTGGAAACACCATATATTTT. Its translation is CASRTGPSGNTIYF.

This clone appeared a few times. The CDR3 DNA is TGTGCCAGCAGCCCGACAGGGGCTCCCTACGAGCAGTACTTC. Protein: CASSPTGAPYEQYF. The rearrangement joins TRBV7-6 to TRBJ2-7; TRBD1 matches 8 bases. From germline, CDR1 is SGHVS and CDR2 FNYEAQ. The CDR3 consists of 14 residues. J gave up 2 bases and V 5 bases, and 5 bases lay outside the gene matches.

The chain recombines TRBV29-1 with TRBJ2-4; TRBD1 matches at 9 bases. Germline lookup yields CDR1 SQVTM and CDR2 ANQGSEA. The CDR3 is 14 residues long. V trimming: 4 bases; J trimming: 3 bases; junction bases outside the gene matches: 4. This chain's CDR3 is CSVVPDRGKNIQYF. The CDR3 DNA sequence: TGCAGCGTTGTTCCGGACAGGGGCAAAAACATTCAGTACTTC.

This chain connects TRBV5-1 to TRBJ2-1; the match to TRBD2 covers 16 bases. The CDR3 loop spans 17 amino acids. Germline loops: CDR1 SGHRS, CDR2 YFSETQ. V trimming: 3 bases; J trimming: 3 bases; junction bases outside the gene matches: 3. The CDR3 region is CASSSGLAGGGYNEQFF. The CDR3 bases are TGCGCCAGCAGCTCGGGACTAGCGGGAGGGGGCTACAATGAGCAGTTCTTC.

The chain uses TRBV11-3 and TRBJ2-5, with D unclear. V lost 5 bases and J lost 7, with 8 bases in between. CDR3 size: 11 residues. Germline values: CDR1 SGHNT, CDR2 YENEEA. The CDR3 sequence: CASSAGPTQYF. The CDR3 coding sequence is TGTGCCAGCAGCGCCGGTCCGACCCAGTACTTC.

This clone has a handful of counts. V usage is TRBV7-9 and J usage is TRBJ1-1; possible D gene TRBD1, 5 bases. Between the trimmed V and J ends, which lost 4 bases and 3 bases, there was a span of 15 bases. The germline CDR1 and CDR2 sequences are SEHNR and FQNEAQ (reference sequence). This CDR3 comprises 15 residues. Written as DNA, the CDR3 is TGTGCCAGCAGCTATTCGGGGGGAGGGTACACTGAAGCTTTCTTT. It is translated as CASSYSGGGYTEAFF.

The chain couples TRBV28 to TRBJ2-7; 13 bases align to TRBD2. In germline, CDR1 is MDHEN, CDR2 SYDVKM. Germline trimming cut 2 bases from V and 4 bases from J; bases unmatched to any gene: 2. The CDR3 extends over 15 amino acids. DNA for the CDR3: TGTGCCAGCAGTTTAGGACTAGCGGGAGATTACGAGCAGTACTTC. Translating gives CASSLGLAGDYEQYF.

This chain connects TRBV15 to TRBJ1-3, with 10 bases lining up with TRBD1. Losses at the gene ends were 0 bases for V and 4 bases for J; bases not matched to a gene: 12. Germline assignment: CDR1 LNHNV and CDR2 YYDKDF (reference sequence). CDR3 length equals 19 residues. Here the CDR3 DNA reads TGTGCCACCAGCAGAGATCTGGGACAGGGGAGTAAAAACGGAAACACCATATATTTT. It codes for CATSRDLGQGSKNGNTIYF.

This clone is a singleton in its sample. V gene TRBV7-9 combines with J gene TRBJ2-7; no definite D call. In germline, CDR1 is SEHNR, CDR2 FQNEAQ (reference sequence). Trimming stripped 3 bases from V and 3 bases from J, with 9 bases between. The CDR3 runs to 13 residues. CDR3 amino acids: CASSFVGLYEQYF. The CDR3 region has the DNA TGTGCCAGCAGCTTCGTGGGCCTCTACGAGCAGTACTTC.

This chain joins TRBV7-2 and TRBJ2-3; D unresolved. CDR1 and CDR2 from the germline V gene are SGHTA and FQGNSA. Trimming removed 0 bases from V and 1 base from J, with 8 bases in between. The CDR3 extends over 15 amino acids. This CDR3 is CASSLAGVGTDTQYF. The CDR3 DNA sequence: TGTGCCAGCAGCTTAGCCGGAGTGGGCACAGATACGCAGTATTTT.

This chain uses TRBV6-6 with TRBJ2-1; TRBD1 aligns across 10 bases. The V gene end was trimmed by 6 bases and the J gene end by 6 bases; junction bases not matched to a gene: 2. This CDR3 region has 13 residues. The germline gives CDR1 MNHNY, CDR2 SVGAGI (reference sequence). The CDR3 loop reads CASRWTGGNEQFF. In DNA, the CDR3 is TGTGCCAGCAGATGGACAGGGGGCAATGAGCAGTTCTTC.

This chain uses TRBV6-5 with TRBJ2-3, with a possible D match to TRBD2 (6 bases). Germline lookup yields CDR1 MNHEY and CDR2 SVGAGI. This CDR3 comprises 14 residues. V dropped 6 bases and J dropped 2 bases, with 12 bases sitting between them. The CDR3 here is CASSPGGYTDTQYF. The DNA of the CDR3 is TGTGCCAGCAGCCCTGGGGGGTACACAGATACGCAGTATTTT.

The CDR3 bases are TGTGCCACCACGACAGGGTCGAACACCGGGGAGCTGTTTTTT. Translated: CATTTGSNTGELFF. This chain connects TRBV25-1 to TRBJ2-2, with 7 nucleotides matching TRBD1. Germline assignment: CDR1 MGHDK and CDR2 SYGVNS. Trimming removed 10 bases from V and 0 bases from J; junction bases left unmatched: 5. CDR3 length: 14 amino acids.

This rearrangement joins TRBV6-5 to TRBJ2-2; a weak D match, TRBD1 (5 bases). The length of the CDR3 is 15 residues. CDR1 and CDR2 (germline): MNHEY, SVGAGI. The V end lost 0 bases, the J end lost 5 bases, and 10 bases lay between the germline ends. CDR3 amino acids: CASSYSTARTGELFF. CDR3 sequence (DNA): TGTGCCAGCAGTTACTCGACAGCTCGTACCGGGGAGCTGTTTTTT.

This clone was counted between two and nine times. The genes are TRBV2 and TRBJ2-3, with a tentative D call TRBD2 (5 bases). V lost 7 bases and J 0 bases, leaving 8 bases between the germline ends. The V gene's germline CDR1 is SNHLY and CDR2 FYNNEI. The CDR3 sequence is 13 residues long. CDR3 region: CASKEVSTDTQYF. CDR3 bases: TGTGCCAGCAAGGAGGTTAGCACAGATACGCAGTATTTT.